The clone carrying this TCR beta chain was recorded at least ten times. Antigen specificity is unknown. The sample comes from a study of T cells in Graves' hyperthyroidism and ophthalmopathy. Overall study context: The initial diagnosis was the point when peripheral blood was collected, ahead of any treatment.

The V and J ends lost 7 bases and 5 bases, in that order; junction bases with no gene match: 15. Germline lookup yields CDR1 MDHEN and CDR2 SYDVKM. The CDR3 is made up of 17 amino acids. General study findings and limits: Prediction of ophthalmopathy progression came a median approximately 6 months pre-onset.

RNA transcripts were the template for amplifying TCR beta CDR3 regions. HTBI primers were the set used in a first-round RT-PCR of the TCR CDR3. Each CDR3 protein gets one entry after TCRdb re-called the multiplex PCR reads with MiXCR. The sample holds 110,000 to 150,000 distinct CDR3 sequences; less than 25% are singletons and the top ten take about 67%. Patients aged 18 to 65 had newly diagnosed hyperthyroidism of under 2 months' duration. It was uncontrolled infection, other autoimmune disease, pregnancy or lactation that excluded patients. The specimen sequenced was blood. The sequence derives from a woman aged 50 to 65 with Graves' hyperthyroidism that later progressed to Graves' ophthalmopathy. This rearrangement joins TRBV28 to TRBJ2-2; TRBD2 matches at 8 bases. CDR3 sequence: CASNIPTAGGGTGELFF. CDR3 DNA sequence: TGTGCCAGCAATATACCCACGGCGGGAGGTGGTACCGGGGAGCTGTTTTTT.